This T cell receptor (beta chain) comes out of a study of T cell clones after liver transplantation. Study-level background: In this trial, immunosuppression withdrawal was attempted within 2 years of liver transplant.

Produced via immunoSEQ multiplex PCR; TCRdb's table is partial and in-frame only. The repertoire holds roughly 100,000 clones, about 86% seen once, with about 2.6% in the top ten. This TCR came from a human patient who received a liver transplant. The graft donor may be the source of some T cells. The sequenced sample was CD4+ T cells from blood, obtained around 4 years after liver transplant.

This CDR3 is CASSQVDSWGSSAGNTIYF. DNA of the CDR3: TGCGCCAGCAGCCAAGTCGACAGTTGGGGGTCTAGTGCTGGAAACACCATATATTTT. This sequence joins TRBV4-1 and TRBJ1-3; perhaps TRBD1 as D (5 bases). Per germline, CDR1 MGHRA and CDR2 YSYEKL. This CDR3 has 19 amino acids. Trimming took off 1 base at V and 2 bases at J, with 21 bases between the two ends.